The clone carrying this T cell receptor (beta chain) was observed once. Its antigen remains unknown. This CDR3 comprises 14 residues. Trimming cost V 0 bases and J 4 bases, with 9 bases left between them. The germline gives CDR1 LNHDA, CDR2 SQIVND (reference sequence). Investigators performed immunoSEQ version v3.0 at survey level. Sequencing had a target that covered roughly 35,000-55,000 T-cell genomes per sample. Produced via immunoSEQ multiplex PCR; TCRdb's table is partial and in-frame only. The sample carries 7,000 to 9,000 clones, roughly 80% recorded once. The sample originates from a study of long-term antiretroviral therapy in people with HIV. In the study overall: Collection of the earliest samples took place about a decade ahead of the 2015 immediate-ART recommendation.

General study findings and limits: Pre-ART clonal expansion yielded clones that dominated the repertoire at all time points.

The source is a man between 40 and 49 years old with HIV. This specimen consisted of unsorted PBMCs, obtained 0.6 years before starting antiretroviral therapy. V is TRBV19 and J is TRBJ1-2; D unclear. The CDR3 sequence is CASSIDERAYGYTF. CDR3 nucleotides: TGTGCCAGTAGTATAGATGAGCGAGCCTATGGCTACACCTTC.